The 23 T cell receptor beta chains presented below share a single source sample, sequenced in a study of T cell clones after liver transplantation. Measured with immunoSEQ multiplex PCR; TCRdb has only the in-frame clones, and not every one. The sample shows about 99,000 clones, about 80% of them seen only once. The specimen comprised CD4+ T cells from blood, sampled around 48 months after liver transplant. These receptors all come from a human patient who received a liver transplant. Some T cells may possibly be graft donor cells.

The J gene is TRBJ2-7, the V gene TRBV5-1, with D perhaps matching TRBD1 or TRBD2 (6 bases each). The CDR3 totals 14 residues. Per germline, CDR1 SGHRS and CDR2 YFSETQ. V was shortened by 0 bases and J by 6 bases, with 13 bases between the two germline ends. CDR3 loop: CASSLDRVGGEQYF. As DNA, the CDR3 is TGCGCCAGCAGCTTGGACAGGGTGGGAGGCGAGCAGTACTTC.

The chain is built from TRBV20-1 and TRBJ1-2, with D unclear. V was clipped by 7 bases and J by 8 bases, with 11 bases between them. The CDR3 runs to 10 residues. Germline assignment: CDR1 DFQATT and CDR2 SNEGSKA (reference sequence). CDR3 nucleotides: TGCAGTGTACGGCCGCTGGGCTACACCTTC. Amino acids: CSVRPLGYTF.

The chain combines TRBV6-6 with TRBJ1-2; tentative D call: TRBD1 (6 bases). V dropped 5 bases and J dropped 6 bases, with 19 bases sitting between them. This CDR3 spans 15 amino acids. Germline V gives CDR1 MNHNY, CDR2 SVGAGI (reference sequence). The CDR3 is CASSNPGTSGNGYTF. The DNA of the CDR3 is TGTGCCAGCAGTAACCCCGGGACATCGGGAAATGGCTACACCTTC.

The J gene is TRBJ2-1, the V gene TRBV19, with D perhaps matching TRBD1 (5 bases). The V and J ends lost 5 bases and 8 bases respectively, with 10 bases between them. Germline values: CDR1 LNHDA, CDR2 SQIVND (reference sequence). The CDR3 is 12 amino acids. The CDR3 bases are TGTGCCAGTAGTGCCCAGGGCTATGAGCAGTTCTTC. This translates into CASSAQGYEQFF.

The rearrangement links TRBV14 to TRBJ2-7; 11 bases map to TRBD2. Germline lookup yields CDR1 SGHDN and CDR2 FVKESK. V shed 4 bases, J shed 6 bases, and the junction held 5 bases outside the gene matches. The CDR3 is 14 amino acids. In DNA, the CDR3 is TGTGCCAGCAGCCCACTAGCGGGGGCTCGCGAGCAGTACTTC. This encodes CASSPLAGAREQYF.

This clone occurred once. This rearrangement joins TRBV10-3 to TRBJ2-1; 7 nucleotides align to TRBD2. The CDR3 consists of 12 residues. Germline lookup yields CDR1 ENHRY and CDR2 SYGVKD. Trimming took 11 bases from V and 10 from J; bases not matched to a gene: 11. The CDR3 loop is CALPLAADEQFF. As DNA, the CDR3 is TGTGCCCTACCCCTAGCGGCGGACGAGCAGTTCTTC.

The chain carries TRBV4-3 and TRBJ2-7; TRBD2 might be the D (7 bases). From germline, CDR1 is LGHNA and CDR2 YSLEER. This CDR3 comprises 20 residues. Trimming shortened V by 0 bases and J by 1 base, and 25 bases separated the two germline ends. This CDR3 is CASSQEEGRGTTGFSYEQYF. In DNA, the CDR3 is TGCGCCAGCAGCCAAGAGGAGGGGCGGGGGACGACAGGTTTTTCCTACGAGCAGTACTTC.

The genes are TRBV6-6 and TRBJ1-5; 7 positions agree with TRBD1. CDR1 is MNHNY and CDR2 is SVGAGI in the germline V gene (reference sequence). The CDR3 loop spans 14 amino acids. V lost 6 bases to trimming and J lost 7 bases; unmatched junction nucleotides: 9. CDR3: CASSSDRAEQPQHF. The CDR3 region has the DNA TGTGCCAGCAGCTCAGACAGGGCAGAGCAGCCCCAGCATTTT.

The CDR3 loop reads CASSLSSAGSEQFF. The CDR3 DNA follows: TGTGCCAGCAGCTTAAGCTCGGCAGGCAGTGAGCAGTTCTTC. This chain joins TRBV7-3 and TRBJ2-1; D gene ambiguous. This CDR3 region has 14 residues. V was trimmed by 1 base and J by 9 bases, leaving 13 bases between them. The germline CDR1 and CDR2 sequences are SGHTA and FQGTGA.

This sequence joins TRBV18 and TRBJ2-5, with D possibly being TRBD2 (6 bases). The germline V gene has CDR1 KGHSH and CDR2 LQKENI. There are 14 residues in the CDR3. Trimming removed 3 bases at V and 5 bases at J, with 13 bases between. CDR3 coding DNA: TGTGCCAGCTCACCGGGACTTCGCGGGGAGACCCAGTACTTC. The encoded protein is CASSPGLRGETQYF.

The J gene is TRBJ1-4, the V gene TRBV6-1, with a tentative D call TRBD1 (5 bases). The CDR3 contains 16 residues. The V end lost 3 bases, the J end lost 4 bases, and 15 bases lay between the germline ends. Germline assignment: CDR1 MNHNS and CDR2 SASEGT. Here the CDR3 reads CASSDSPGRLNEKLFF. Here the CDR3 DNA reads TGTGCCAGCAGTGATTCCCCGGGACGGCTTAATGAAAAACTGTTTTTT.

This sequence joins TRBV27 and TRBJ2-7, with D unclear. Germline CDR1 reads MNHEY; CDR2 reads SMNVEV (reference sequence). The CDR3 is made up of 14 amino acids. Between the trimmed V and J ends, which lost 6 bases and 4 bases, there was a span of 16 bases. The CDR3 protein is CASSRTRDVYEQYF. The CDR3 bases are TGTGCCAGCAGCCGCACTCGTGATGTTTACGAGCAGTACTTC.

This chain joins TRBV28 and TRBJ2-1; 8 bases agree with TRBD1. The trim removed 8 bases at V and 4 bases at J, leaving 10 bases unmatched. Germline loops: CDR1 MDHEN, CDR2 SYDVKM. The CDR3 runs 15 residues. CDR3 in DNA: TGTGCCAGCTTAATCGGACAGGGAAAGTACAATGAGCAGTTCTTC. This gives the protein CASLIGQGKYNEQFF.

This clone was picked up a small number of times. J is TRBJ1-1 and V is TRBV7-8; no firm D call. CDR3 length: 13 residues. Germline CDR1 and CDR2: SGHVS and FQNEAQ. Trimming cost V 2 bases and J 1 base, with 5 bases left between them. The chain's CDR3 is CASSLNGNTEAFF. The CDR3, as DNA: TGTGCCAGCAGCTTAAACGGGAACACTGAAGCTTTCTTT.

This chain uses TRBV19 with TRBJ2-1, with 10 bases aligning to TRBD2. CDR1 LNHDA and CDR2 SQIVND come from the germline V gene (reference sequence). V lost 3 bases to trimming and J lost 12 bases; unmatched junction nucleotides: 11. This CDR3 is built from 15 residues. This CDR3 reads CASSIGLAVGSGQFF. In DNA form, the CDR3 reads TGTGCCAGTAGTATCGGACTAGCGGTGGGTTCGGGGCAGTTCTTC.

The chain combines TRBV6-6 with TRBJ2-5; TRBD2 agrees at 8 bases. Germline V CDR1 and CDR2: MNHNY, SVGAGI (reference sequence). The CDR3 extends over 14 amino acids. Germline trimming cut 5 bases from V and 5 bases from J; bases unmatched to any gene: 7. The CDR3 spells CASSPRGGGETQYF. The CDR3 DNA reads as TGTGCCAGCAGTCCCCGGGGGGGCGGGGAGACCCAGTACTTC.

This clone occurred once. The CDR3 DNA reads TGTGCCAGCAGCTTATACAGTGGGATAAACTATGGCTACACCTTC. Its protein product is CASSLYSGINYGYTF. V is TRBV7-9 and J is TRBJ1-2; D ambiguous. Germline-derived CDR1 and CDR2 are SEHNR and FQNEAQ (reference sequence). The CDR3 runs to 15 residues. Trimming left V 2 bases short and J 2 bases short, with 12 bases between.

The chain joins TRBV18 to TRBJ1-5, with D unclear. Per germline, CDR1 KGHSH and CDR2 LQKENI. V lost 5 bases to trimming and J lost 0 bases, with 8 bases between them. There are 14 residues in the CDR3. The CDR3 DNA follows: TGTGCCAGCTCAGACCGAGTTAGCAATCAGCCCCAGCATTTT. This codes for CASSDRVSNQPQHF.

V gene TRBV4-3 combines with J gene TRBJ1-2; a possible D gene is TRBD1 (5 bases). Germline CDR1 is LGHNA and CDR2 is YSLEER. V lost 1 base, J lost 4 bases, and 13 bases lay in between. The CDR3 sequence is 15 residues long. The CDR3 reads CASSQGQKPLYGYTF. DNA of the CDR3: TGCGCCAGCAGCCAAGGACAGAAACCCCTCTATGGCTACACCTTC.

V gene TRBV7-9 combines with J gene TRBJ1-1; D is ambiguous. Germline values: CDR1 SEHNR, CDR2 FQNEAQ (reference sequence). The CDR3 totals 14 residues. The V gene lost 5 bases and the J gene lost 7 bases, with 17 bases spanning the gap. The CDR3: CASSIPTGTGEAFF. The CDR3 nucleotides are TGTGCCAGCAGCATTCCGACGGGAACGGGTGAAGCTTTCTTT.

The gene calls are TRBV5-1 and TRBJ2-1, with D perhaps TRBD1 or TRBD2 (5 bases each). CDR3 length: 14 amino acids. Trimming cost V 4 bases and J 2 bases, with 10 bases left between them. CDR1 and CDR2 from the germline V gene are SGHRS and YFSETQ. The CDR3 reads CASSQPGPYNEQFF. The CDR3 DNA reads as TGCGCCAGCAGCCAACCGGGGCCCTACAATGAGCAGTTCTTC.

The chain combines TRBV7-9 with TRBJ2-7; perhaps D is TRBD1 or TRBD2 (5 bases each). The CDR3 loop spans 14 amino acids. Germline CDR1 is SEHNR and CDR2 is FQNEAQ (reference sequence). The V gene lost 5 bases and the J gene lost 3 bases, with 14 bases spanning the gap. CDR3: CASSPRDLVYEQYF. In nucleotides, the CDR3 is TGTGCCAGCAGCCCCCGGGACCTGGTCTACGAGCAGTACTTC.

The chain links TRBV30 to TRBJ2-2; 12 bases are a match to TRBD2. Losses at the gene ends were 5 bases for V and 5 bases for J; bases not matched to a gene: 0. The germline V gene has CDR1 GTSNPN and CDR2 SVGIG (reference sequence). The CDR3 is made up of 13 amino acids. The DNA of the CDR3 is TGTGCCTGGGGACTAGCGGGAACCGGGGAGCTGTTTTTT. It translates to CAWGLAGTGELFF.